This TCR beta chain was captured in a study of graft-versus-host responses after intestinal transplantation. Study-wide context: Transplants were multivisceral, liver-intestinal, or isolated intestinal. Uniformly, recipients were administered anti-thymocyte globulin induction with subsequent tacrolimus and steroids for roughly three years.

V lost 1 base and J lost 4; bases outside the gene matches: 5. The CDR3 runs to 15 residues. Germline CDR1 KGHSH, CDR2 LQKENI. Data came from immunoSEQ multiplex PCR; TCRdb stores just in-frame clones and leaves some out. The sample lists more than 80,000 clones, roughly 91% seen once, with approximately 0.35% in the top ten. This clone was counted once. Its cognate antigen is unknown. The material sequenced was unstimulated CD4+ T cells sorted from spleen or lymph node cells, taken before intestinal transplant. The genes are TRBV18 and TRBJ2-3; the match to TRBD2 covers 7 bases. The TCR originated in a human donor who received an intestinal transplant. The CDR3 loop reads CASSPQAGVADTQYF. The CDR3 bases are TGTGCCAGCTCACCACAGGCGGGAGTTGCAGATACGCAGTATTTT.